This TCR beta chain was identified in a study of T-cell reconstitution after alpha-beta-depleted transplantation in children. Study-wide findings and caveats: A year had passed since transplant, and T-cell counts and diversity by then came mostly from newly produced T cells. Surviving recipient cells, namely T cells and thymic progenitors, were the source of high day-60 TCRbeta diversity in some patients. After transplant, at about two months, alpha-beta T cells were reportedly derived from several hundred expanded graft clones.

This clonotype was seen a handful of times. Its antigen is unidentified. Preparation of the TCRbeta library used unique molecular identifiers. TCRdb analysed the PCR reads with MiXCR anew, one entry per CDR3 protein. The table records some 180,000 distinct CDR3 sequences, 5.5% to 7% of them present only once. The V gene's germline CDR1 is SNHLY and CDR2 FYNNEI. The germline V and J ends were trimmed by 4 bases and 0 bases, with 7 bases remaining between them. The CDR3 sequence is 14 residues long. This TCR came from a boy aged 2-15 years with acute lymphoblastic leukemia, due to receive a stem cell transplant. This chain connects TRBV2 to TRBJ2-1; D call uncertain. This material consisted of PBMCs, taken before TCRalphabeta/CD19-depleted stem cell transplant. The CDR3 loop reads CASSVAHSYNEQFF. The CDR3 DNA reads as TGTGCCAGCAGTGTGGCGCACTCCTACAATGAGCAGTTCTTC.